One sample yielded the 18 T cell receptor beta chains listed below, sequenced in a study of T-cell memory formation after mild COVID-19. MiXCR, run by TCRdb on the 5' RACE reads, gives a single entry per CDR3 protein. The sample carries 110,000 to 150,000 distinct CDR3 sequences, about 14% recorded once. Sequencing input: PBMCs or a T cell subset sorted from them (not recorded which). These receptors were obtained from an adult woman who had mild COVID-19 (a few samples of this study predate the infection). Cell type and time point are not known.

This clonotype has a handful of counts. V is TRBV29-1 and J is TRBJ2-7; a weak D match, TRBD1 (5 bases). Germline CDR1 reads SQVTM; CDR2 reads ANQGSEA. The CDR3 runs to 12 residues. Trimming pared 5 bases from V and 4 bases from J, leaving 12 bases between. The CDR3 sequence: CSVSAGNYEQYF. The DNA for the CDR3 is TGCAGCGTTTCAGCAGGGAATTACGAGCAGTACTTC.

J is TRBJ2-1 and V is TRBV7-6; 8 bases match TRBD2. V was clipped by 5 bases and J by 2 bases; unmatched bases: 11. This CDR3 comprises 17 residues. Germline CDR1 SGHVS, CDR2 FNYEAQ. This CDR3 is CASSPRGVAGPYNEQFF. In DNA, the CDR3 is TGTGCCAGCAGCCCTCGGGGGGTAGCGGGACCCTACAATGAGCAGTTCTTC.

The chain couples TRBV7-2 to TRBJ2-1, with 8 positions matching TRBD2. The CDR3 is 18 residues long. V lost 4 bases, J lost 11 bases, and 22 bases stayed unmatched. In germline, CDR1 is SGHTA, CDR2 FQGNSA. CDR3 sequence: CASSSPYSGLANTFKQFF. The CDR3 DNA reads TGTGCCAGCAGCTCCCCCTATTCAGGACTAGCCAATACCTTTAAGCAGTTCTTC.

V usage is TRBV12-3 or TRBV12-4 and J usage is TRBJ1-2, with D perhaps matching TRBD1 (6 bases). Trimming removed 10 bases from V and 6 bases from J, with 24 bases in between. The CDR3 sequence is 15 residues long. The CDR3 DNA sequence: TGTGCCACCCGCGGGGGTGGAGGGGGACGGGATGGCTACACCTTC. As protein: CATRGGGGGRDGYTF.

This clonotype was recorded at least ten times. The chain is built from TRBV7-9 and TRBJ2-7; 8 bases map to TRBD2. Looked up from germline, CDR1 is SEHNR and CDR2 is FQNEAQ (reference sequence). With 3 bases clipped from V and 1 base from J, the junction kept 11 bases outside the gene matches. The CDR3 loop spans 17 amino acids. CDR3 loop: CASSLFTAGGRSYEQYF. DNA of the CDR3: TGTGCCAGCAGCTTGTTTACGGCGGGAGGACGGTCCTACGAGCAGTACTTC.

A few counts support this clonotype. V gene TRBV9 combines with J gene TRBJ2-2; D may correspond to TRBD1 or TRBD2 (5 bases each). Trimming stripped 3 bases from V and 4 bases from J, with 13 bases between. Germline CDR1 is SGDLS and CDR2 is YYNGEE. CDR3 length: 15 amino acids. The CDR3 DNA is TGTGCCAGCAGCGGAGGGGACGGCCCCACCGGGGAGCTGTTTTTT. It specifies CASSGGDGPTGELFF. The full variable domain, its missing parts supplied by reference TRBV9 and TRBJ2-2, is DSGVTQTPKHLITATGQRVTLRCSPRSGDLSVYWYQQSLDQGLQFLIQYYNGEERAKGNILERFSAQQFPDLHSELNLSSLELGDSALYFCASSGGDGPTGELFFGEGSRLTVL.

The rearrangement links TRBV12-3 or TRBV12-4 to TRBJ2-7; 11 bases are a match to TRBD1. Trimming removed 5 bases from V and 6 bases from J; junction bases left unmatched: 9. The CDR3 runs to 15 residues. CDR3 region: CASSATDRGQGEQYF. In nucleotides, the CDR3 is TGTGCCAGCAGTGCGACGGACAGGGGGCAAGGCGAGCAGTACTTC.

The V and J genes are TRBV19 and TRBJ2-7, with no clear D. Germline CDR1 is LNHDA and CDR2 is SQIVND (reference sequence). V was cut by 0 bases and J by 7 bases, with 13 bases left in between. The CDR3 is 14 amino acids. In DNA, the CDR3 is TGTGCCAGTAGTATAGATGAGGACCCCTGGGAGCAGTACTTC. It codes for CASSIDEDPWEQYF.

The chain combines TRBV7-9 with TRBJ2-1, with D possibly TRBD2 on 5 matching bases. CDR1 is SEHNR, CDR2 FQNEAQ, per germline (reference sequence). V dropped 4 bases and J dropped 8 bases, with 6 bases sitting between them. This CDR3 spans 11 amino acids. The CDR3 protein is CASSSEDEQFF. The CDR3 DNA reads as TGTGCCAGCAGCTCGGAGGATGAGCAGTTCTTC. The variable domain in full, completed from reference TRBV7-9 and TRBJ2-1, reads DTGVSQNPRHKITKRGQNVTFRCDPISEHNRLYWYRQTLGQGPEFLTYFQNEAQLEKSRLLSDRFSAERPKGSFSTLEIQRTEQGDSAMYLCASSSEDEQFFGPGTRLTVL.

This clonotype was seen a few times. The rearrangement links TRBV7-2 to TRBJ1-5, with D unresolved. Looked up from germline, CDR1 is SGHTA and CDR2 is FQGNSA. CDR3 length: 14 residues. V lost 3 bases, J lost 3 bases, and 9 bases lay in between. The CDR3 region is CASSFGSLNQPQHF. The CDR3 nucleotides are TGTGCCAGCAGCTTCGGGTCTCTCAATCAGCCCCAGCATTTT. The full variable domain, its missing parts supplied by reference TRBV7-2 and TRBJ1-5, is GAGVSQSPSNKVTEKGKDVELRCDPISGHTALYWYRQSLGQGLEFLIYFQGNSAPDKSGLPSDRFSAERTGGSVSTLTIQRTQQEDSAVYLCASSFGSLNQPQHFGDGTRLSIL.

The gene calls are TRBV9 and TRBJ2-7; 8 bases match TRBD1. Germline lookup yields CDR1 SGDLS and CDR2 YYNGEE. The CDR3 runs to 13 residues. V lost 4 bases and J lost 6; bases outside the gene matches: 6. In DNA form, the CDR3 reads TGTGCCAGCAGCCAAGGACAGGGTACCGAGCAGTACTTC. It yields the protein CASSQGQGTEQYF. Supplemented by reference TRBV9 and TRBJ2-7, the full variable domain reads DSGVTQTPKHLITATGQRVTLRCSPRSGDLSVYWYQQSLDQGLQFLIQYYNGEERAKGNILERFSAQQFPDLHSELNLSSLELGDSALYFCASSQGQGTEQYFGPGTRLTVT.

The rearrangement joins TRBV9 to TRBJ2-5; 7 bases fit TRBD2. Germline V gives CDR1 SGDLS, CDR2 YYNGEE. V was pared by 2 bases and J by 6 bases, with 4 bases of the junction left unmatched. This CDR3 region has 13 residues. DNA for the CDR3: TGTGCCAGCAGCGTGGGAGGGGTGCAGACCCAGTACTTC. It is translated as CASSVGGVQTQYF.

The chain couples TRBV29-1 to TRBJ2-7; 8 bases are a match to TRBD2. J was trimmed by 2 bases and V by 4 bases; bases with no gene match: 4. This CDR3 comprises 13 residues. The germline V gene has CDR1 SQVTM and CDR2 ANQGSEA. CDR3 sequence reads: CSVVSGGTYEQYF. CDR3 coding DNA: TGCAGCGTTGTATCGGGGGGGACCTACGAGCAGTACTTC.

This clonotype was counted many times. The chain uses TRBV20-1 and TRBJ2-2, with D tentatively TRBD1 or TRBD2 (6 bases each). The CDR3 spans 16 residues. CDR1 and CDR2 from the germline V gene are DFQATT and SNEGSKA (reference sequence). The ends were cut back, 0 bases at V and 3 bases at J, with 14 bases in the middle. CDR3: CSARDEGGWDTGELFF. The CDR3 bases are TGCAGTGCTAGAGATGAGGGGGGTTGGGACACCGGGGAGCTGTTTTTT.

The rearrangement links TRBV7-6 to TRBJ2-2; no firm D call. From germline, CDR1 is SGHVS and CDR2 FNYEAQ. V lost 8 bases, J lost 7 bases, and 11 bases lay in between. This CDR3 spans 12 amino acids. The CDR3 nucleotides are TGTGCCAGCGAGAGTACGATCGGGGAGCTGTTTTTT. Protein: CASESTIGELFF.

The chain links TRBV7-6 to TRBJ2-3, with 11 bases lining up with TRBD2. The V and J ends lost 3 bases and 5 bases, in that order; junction bases with no gene match: 4. CDR1 and CDR2 (germline): SGHVS, FNYEAQ. CDR3 length: 15 residues. The CDR3 reads CASSLTSGAGDTQYF. The CDR3 region has the DNA TGTGCCAGCAGCTTGACTAGCGGGGCGGGAGATACGCAGTATTTT.

This clonotype was detected ten times or more. The chain has TRBV25-1 and TRBJ2-2; D remains unclear. Germline-derived CDR1 and CDR2 are MGHDK and SYGVNS. Trimming took 2 bases from V and 4 from J, leaving 11 bases between them. The length of the CDR3 is 15 residues. CDR3 sequence (DNA): TGTGCCAGCAGTGAAGTCGAGAGGTTCACCGGGGAGCTGTTTTTT. It translates to CASSEVERFTGELFF.

This clonotype was seen a few times. The chain carries TRBV4-1 and TRBJ1-2; possible D gene TRBD1, 6 bases. This CDR3 region has 16 residues. CDR1 and CDR2 from the germline V gene are MGHRA and YSYEKL. With 0 bases removed from V and 8 bases from J, the gap between germline ends came to 19 bases. CDR3 nucleotides: TGCGCCAGCAGCCAAGAGCGGGACCCAGGGGTCCTGGGCTACACCTTC. Protein sequence: CASSQERDPGVLGYTF.